The rows below give T cell receptor beta chains drawn from one sample of a study of blood T cell repertoires in COVID-19. Libraries were prepared by immunoSEQ multiplex PCR; TCRdb keeps only in-frame clonotypes and omits some of them. The table includes over 110,000 clones, 60% to 85% detected once. The sample consisted of peripheral blood. The source of these receptors is an older woman with acute or convalescent COVID-19. Each CDR3 is given with its conserved first and last residue. D genes are given only for firm matches. Rows give clone size only sometimes, using once, few, many, or a class for an expanded clone.

clone_size d_call cdr3_length j_call v_call cdr3_aa cdr3_nt
. TRBD2 18 TRBJ2-1 TRBV24-1 CATSDASTSGSSYNEQFF TGTGCCACCAGTGATGCATCGACTAGCGGGAGCTCCTACAATGAGCAGTTCTTC
. . 18 TRBJ1-3 TRBV4-1 CASRGLEGPLSSGNTIYF TGCGCCAGCAGGGGGTTGGAGGGCCCTTTAAGCTCTGGAAACACCATATATTTT
few . 14 TRBJ1-5 TRBV12-5 CASGLGQTGQPQHF TGTGCTAGTGGTTTAGGTCAGACAGGTCAGCCCCAGCATTTT
once . 15 TRBJ2-6 TRBV6-6 CASSYYSSGANVLTF TGTGCCAGCAGTTACTATTCGTCTGGGGCCAACGTCCTGACTTTC
. TRBD1 14 TRBJ2-5 TRBV30 CAWSRGQVEQTQYF TGTGCCTGGAGCCGGGGACAGGTGGAACAGACCCAGTACTTC
. TRBD1 15 TRBJ2-7 TRBV7-2 CASSLRDRGYHEQYF TGTGCCAGCAGCTTAAGGGACAGGGGTTACCACGAGCAGTACTTC
. . 11 TRBJ2-2 TRBV30 CAYEWSGELFF TGTGCTTATGAATGGAGCGGGGAGCTGTTTTTT
once . 14 TRBJ2-7 TRBV6-5 CASRNAGRVYEQYF TGTGCCAGCAGAAACGCGGGAAGGGTCTACGAGCAGTACTTC
. . 14 TRBJ2-1 TRBV6-2/TRBV6-3 CASSWGPRNNEQFF TGTGCCAGCAGTTGGGGCCCCAGGAACAATGAGCAGTTCTTC
. . 14 TRBJ2-7 TRBV5-8 CASSLGTPDYEQYF TGTGCCAGCAGCCTCGGGACACCCGACTACGAGCAGTACTTC
. TRBD1 14 TRBJ1-5 TRBV2 CASTGQGPNQPQHF TGTGCCAGCACCGGACAGGGGCCCAATCAGCCCCAGCATTTT
few . 14 TRBJ1-5 TRBV7-2 CASSLWMGDQPQHF TGTGCCAGCAGCTTATGGATGGGAGATCAGCCCCAGCATTTT
few TRBD2 14 TRBJ2-1 TRBV27 CASATSGSGREQFF TGTGCCAGCGCTACTAGCGGGAGCGGACGCGAGCAGTTCTTC
. . 14 TRBJ1-3 TRBV28 CASREAGAGNTIYF TGTGCCAGCAGAGAGGCCGGGGCTGGAAACACCATATATTTT
. . 13 TRBJ1-1 TRBV28 CASSLRRGLEAFF TGTGCCAGCAGTTTACGGAGGGGCCTTGAAGCTTTCTTT
. TRBD1 14 TRBJ1-6 TRBV15 CATSRAGQGLPLHF TGTGCCACCAGCAGAGCCGGACAGGGTCTGCCCCTCCACTTT
. . 16 TRBJ1-3 TRBV2 CASSELHTASGNTIYF TGTGCCAGCAGTGAATTACATACAGCCTCTGGAAACACCATATATTTT
. . 15 TRBJ2-7 TRBV11-3 CASSLGPVSGYEQYF TGTGCCAGCAGCTTAGGCCCCGTAAGCGGTTACGAGCAGTACTTC
. TRBD1 15 TRBJ1-5 TRBV14 CASSQGQGKGQPQHF TGTGCCAGCAGCCAAGGACAGGGTAAGGGTCAGCCCCAGCATTTT
once TRBD2 17 TRBJ2-3 TRBV9 CASSVDGLAHSTDTQYF TGTGCCAGCAGCGTAGACGGACTAGCACATAGCACAGATACGCAGTATTTT
. TRBD2 16 TRBJ2-7 TRBV7-8 CASSLGGLAGLYEQYF TGTGCCAGCAGCTTAGGCGGACTAGCGGGACTCTACGAGCAGTACTTC
. . 13 TRBJ2-5 TRBV19 CASSMVRGETQYF TGTGCCAGTAGTATGGTTAGGGGAGAGACCCAGTACTTC
once . 13 TRBJ1-1 TRBV28 CASRGLSWTEAFF TGTGCCAGCAGGGGACTTTCTTGGACTGAAGCTTTCTTT
. TRBD2 16 TRBJ2-7 TRBV28 CATRRGSSGIIYEQYF TGTGCCACTCGAAGGGGCTCTAGCGGGATTATTTACGAGCAGTACTTC
few TRBD2 16 TRBJ2-1 TRBV5-1 CASRFPGLATYNEQFF TGCGCCAGCAGATTTCCGGGACTAGCGACTTACAATGAGCAGTTCTTC
. . 15 TRBJ2-7 TRBV14 CASSQGVGGFYEQYF TGTGCCAGCAGCCAAGGGGTAGGGGGTTTTTACGAGCAGTACTTC
once . 13 TRBJ2-5 TRBV19 CASSTGDQETQYF TGTGCCAGTAGTACAGGGGATCAAGAGACCCAGTACTTC
. TRBD2 16 TRBJ2-2 TRBV11-2 CASSLSSGRVGGELFF TGTGCCAGCAGCTTGTCTAGCGGGAGGGTAGGCGGGGAGCTGTTTTTT
. TRBD1 17 TRBJ1-1 TRBV27 CASSLRLGQGMNTEAFF TGTGCCAGCAGTCTTCGATTGGGACAGGGTATGAACACTGAAGCTTTCTTT
. . 13 TRBJ2-3 TRBV9 CASSLSPTDTQYF TGTGCCAGCAGCCTTAGCCCCACAGATACGCAGTATTTT
. . 12 TRBJ2-5 TRBV6-5 CATGVGRETQYF TGTGCCACCGGGGTCGGGAGAGAGACCCAGTACTTC
. TRBD1 16 TRBJ2-1 TRBV7-9 CASSLATGSPAAEQFF TGTGCCAGCAGCTTAGCGACAGGGTCACCCGCCGCTGAGCAGTTCTTC
. TRBD2 14 TRBJ2-7 TRBV27 CASSLFGRDYEQYF TGTGCCAGCAGTTTATTCGGGAGGGACTACGAGCAGTACTTC
. TRBD1 15 TRBJ2-7 TRBV28 CASSSLGIGTARQYF TGTGCCAGCAGTAGTTTAGGAATAGGGACAGCCAGGCAGTACTTC
once . 12 TRBJ1-2 TRBV5-1 CASSLAGDGYTF TGCGCCAGCAGCTTGGCCGGAGATGGCTACACCTTC
once TRBD1 14 TRBJ1-5 TRBV6-5 CASNSGQSNQPQHF TGTGCCAGCAATTCGGGACAGTCCAATCAGCCCCAGCATTTT
few TRBD1 15 TRBJ2-1 TRBV11-2 CASSFARTGHNEQFF TGTGCCAGCAGCTTCGCCCGGACAGGCCACAATGAGCAGTTCTTC
. . 14 TRBJ2-1 TRBV9 CASSAGGSYNEQFF TGTGCCAGCAGCGCCGGGGGATCCTACAATGAGCAGTTCTTC
once . 16 TRBJ1-2 TRBV19 CASSGPTSGAGYGYTF TGTGCCAGTAGTGGCCCAACAAGTGGGGCAGGGTACGGCTACACCTTC
. TRBD1 20 TRBJ1-3 TRBV28 CASSLSLGGTGRFAGNTIYF TGTGCCAGCAGTTTATCATTGGGGGGGACAGGGAGATTTGCTGGAAACACCATATATTTT
few TRBD1 15 TRBJ1-1 TRBV6-5 CASSYDGQANPVAFF TGTGCCAGCAGTTACGATGGACAGGCAAACCCGGTGGCTTTCTTT